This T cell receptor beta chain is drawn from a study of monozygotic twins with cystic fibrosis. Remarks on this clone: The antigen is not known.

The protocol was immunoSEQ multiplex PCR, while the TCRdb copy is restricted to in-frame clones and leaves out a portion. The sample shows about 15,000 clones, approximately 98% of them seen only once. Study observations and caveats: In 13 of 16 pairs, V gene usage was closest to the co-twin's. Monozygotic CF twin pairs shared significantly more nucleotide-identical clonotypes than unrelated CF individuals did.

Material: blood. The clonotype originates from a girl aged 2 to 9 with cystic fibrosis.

CDR3 protein: CASSMGLYNEQFF. Here the CDR3 DNA reads TGTGCCAGTAGTATGGGGCTTTACAATGAGCAGTTCTTC. The chain combines TRBV19 with TRBJ2-1; D is perhaps TRBD1 (5 bases). The length of the CDR3 is 13 residues. The germline V gene has CDR1 LNHDA and CDR2 SQIVND (reference sequence). Trimming cost V 3 bases and J 4 bases, with 7 bases left between them.